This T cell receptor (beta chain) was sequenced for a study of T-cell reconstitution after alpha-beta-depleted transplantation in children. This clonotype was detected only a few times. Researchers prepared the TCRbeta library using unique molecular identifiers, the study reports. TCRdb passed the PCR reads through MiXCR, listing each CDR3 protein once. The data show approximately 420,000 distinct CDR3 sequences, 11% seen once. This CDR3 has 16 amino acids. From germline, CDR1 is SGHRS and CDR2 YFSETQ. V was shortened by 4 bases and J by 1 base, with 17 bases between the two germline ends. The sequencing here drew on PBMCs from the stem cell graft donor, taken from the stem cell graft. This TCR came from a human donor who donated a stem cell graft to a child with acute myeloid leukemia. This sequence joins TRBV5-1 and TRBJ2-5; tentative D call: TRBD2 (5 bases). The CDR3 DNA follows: TGCGCCAGCAGCGGAGGCCAGCGGATCTCCCAAGAGACCCAGTACTTC. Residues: CASSGGQRISQETQYF.